The sequence of this T cell receptor beta chain was determined in a study of T cell clonotyping in hematopoietic cell transplantation. To note about this clone: Its matching antigen is unknown.

There are 13 residues in the CDR3. Looked up from germline, CDR1 is GTSNPN and CDR2 is SVGIG (reference sequence). V lost 3 bases to trimming and J lost 6 bases, with 12 bases between them. Profiled with immunoSEQ multiplex PCR; TCRdb holds only in-frame clones, not every one. The sample has 20,000 or so clones, roughly three quarters seen once. Study outcomes and limitations: Recipient TCR diversity dropped after transplant; expanded clonotypes rose from day 30 to 180. Few recipient clonotypes overlapped donors; over 95% were de novo at given depth.

This rearrangement joins TRBV30 to TRBJ1-5; weak D call: TRBD1 (5 bases). This TCR was sampled from a man between 60 and 75 years old in good health. Some clones in this sample may be carry-over from other donors' samples. Source material: peripheral blood mononuclear cells. CDR3 sequence: CAWRARDSQPQHF. CDR3 nucleotides: TGTGCCTGGAGGGCCAGGGATAGTCAGCCCCAGCATTTT. Drawing the rest from reference TRBV30 and TRBJ1-5, the complete variable domain is SQTIHQWPATLVQPVGSPLSLECTVEGTSNPNLYWYRQAAGRGLQLLFYSVGIGQISSEVPQNLSASRPQDRQFILSSKKLLLSDSGFYLCAWRARDSQPQHFGDGTRLSIL.